One and the same sample provided the 13 T cell receptor beta chains below, sequenced in a study of shared clonotypes between healthy human individuals. Profiling relied on immunoSEQ multiplex PCR, and the TCRdb table lists in-frame clones only, not all of them. The sample includes approximately 2.3 million clones, 85% to 95% seen only once; the top ten take about 0.41%. Sequences were obtained from naive CD4+ T cells from PBMCs. Subset noted: CD45RA+ positively selected. These receptors were obtained from a man younger than 30 in good health. Some clones in this sample may be carry-over from other donors' samples.

V is TRBV11-2 and J is TRBJ2-7, with 10 bases lining up with TRBD1. V gave up 6 bases and J gave up 3 bases; unmatched junction bases: 8. Germline loops: CDR1 SGHAT, CDR2 FQNNGV. This CDR3 is 15 amino acids long. The CDR3 is CASRPRQGAGYEQYF. CDR3 in DNA: TGTGCCAGCAGGCCTCGACAGGGGGCGGGCTACGAGCAGTACTTC.

The CDR3 spells CASSRKQGAREKLFF. The DNA for the CDR3 is TGTGCCAGTAGTAGAAAGCAGGGGGCGAGGGAAAAACTGTTTTTT. This chain joins TRBV19 and TRBJ1-4; 8 nucleotides align to TRBD1. Per germline, CDR1 LNHDA and CDR2 SQIVND (reference sequence). V lost 4 bases and J lost 8; bases outside the gene matches: 9. The CDR3 covers 15 residues.

The rearrangement uses TRBV19 and TRBJ1-2, with 9 bases identical to TRBD1. Losses at the gene ends were 4 bases for V and 2 bases for J; bases not matched to a gene: 8. CDR1 is LNHDA, CDR2 SQIVND, per germline (reference sequence). The CDR3 totals 16 residues. In DNA, the CDR3 is TGTGCCAGTAGTACTAGGGACAGGGTAGGGAACTATGGCTACACCTTC. Translation: CASSTRDRVGNYGYTF.

Turning to this clone: Additional DNA sequences in this sample encode the identical CDR3. The genes are TRBV5-1 and TRBJ1-5, with unresolved D. V lost 0 bases to trimming and J lost 2 bases, with 6 bases between them. CDR3 size: 14 residues. Per the germline V gene, CDR1 is SGHRS and CDR2 is YFSETQ. The CDR3 here is CASSLEGGNQPQHF. Written as DNA, the CDR3 is TGCGCCAGCAGCTTGGAGGGCGGCAATCAGCCCCAGCATTTT.

Worth noting for this clone: The sample carries other DNA sequences with the same CDR3. V gene TRBV19 combines with J gene TRBJ1-4; D might be TRBD1 (5 bases). Trimming shortened V by 1 base and J by 6 bases, and 9 bases separated the two germline ends. Germline assignment: CDR1 LNHDA and CDR2 SQIVND (reference sequence). The CDR3 covers 14 residues. The CDR3 reads CASSIGQGDEKLFF. DNA of the CDR3: TGTGCCAGTAGTATAGGCCAGGGCGATGAAAAACTGTTTTTT.

This sequence joins TRBV29-1 and TRBJ2-1; maybe TRBD2 (6 bases). The V gene lost 4 bases and the J gene lost 8 bases, with 24 bases spanning the gap. CDR3 length: 16 amino acids. CDR1 is SQVTM and CDR2 is ANQGSEA in the germline V gene. The CDR3, as DNA: TGCAGCGTTGGCTCCCTTCCGGGAGAATTTGTCTATGAGCAGTTCTTC. It encodes CSVGSLPGEFVYEQFF.

This rearrangement joins TRBV10-3 to TRBJ2-1, with 15 bases aligning to TRBD2. The CDR3 extends over 16 amino acids. V lost 5 bases, J lost 4 bases, and 3 bases stayed unmatched. The V gene's germline CDR1 is ENHRY and CDR2 SYGVKD. The CDR3 sequence: CAISRTSGRAYNEQFF. The CDR3 nucleotides read TGTGCCATCAGTCGGACTAGCGGGAGGGCTTACAATGAGCAGTTCTTC.

V usage is TRBV5-4 and J usage is TRBJ1-4; 9 bases align to TRBD1. Germline CDR1 SGHNT, CDR2 YYREEE (reference sequence). The CDR3 has 12 residues. The V and J ends lost 7 bases and 10 bases, in that order; junction bases with no gene match: 5. CDR3 sequence: CASGTDRGKLFF. The CDR3 DNA is TGTGCCAGCGGCACGGACAGGGGAAAACTGTTTTTT.

J is TRBJ2-7 and V is TRBV28; D unclear. The length of the CDR3 is 14 residues. The germline V gene has CDR1 MDHEN and CDR2 SYDVKM. Between the trimmed V and J ends, which lost 3 bases and 4 bases, there was a span of 13 bases. The CDR3 sequence is CASSFSGLRYEQYF. DNA of the CDR3: TGTGCCAGCAGTTTTTCTGGCCTGAGATACGAGCAGTACTTC.

CDR3 sequence reads: CASSLVASGSLEQYF. In DNA, the CDR3 is TGCGCCAGCAGCTTGGTTGCTAGCGGGAGTCTCGAGCAGTACTTC. The chain carries TRBV5-1 and TRBJ2-7; TRBD2 agrees at 10 bases. Per germline, CDR1 SGHRS and CDR2 YFSETQ. The CDR3 is 15 amino acids. Unmatched junction bases numbered 6, after V lost 0 bases and J lost 6 bases.

This clone is a singleton in its sample. The V and J genes are TRBV10-3 and TRBJ1-2; no reliable D call. This CDR3 has 14 residues. Germline assignment: CDR1 ENHRY and CDR2 SYGVKD. Trimming stripped 8 bases from V and 8 bases from J, with 21 bases between. Here the CDR3 reads CAIAPGVPIDGYTF. Written as DNA, the CDR3 is TGTGCCATCGCCCCCGGGGTACCAATTGACGGCTACACCTTC.

The chain joins TRBV28 to TRBJ1-1; TRBD1 might be the D (6 bases). The CDR3 has 13 residues. Trimming removed 5 bases from V and 4 bases from J, with 11 bases in between. Per the germline V gene, CDR1 is MDHEN and CDR2 is SYDVKM. CDR3 amino acids: CASSTRGVTEAFF. CDR3 DNA sequence: TGTGCCAGCAGTACCAGGGGTGTCACTGAAGCTTTCTTT.

The chain joins TRBV13 to TRBJ1-3; a possible D gene is TRBD1 (5 bases). Germline CDR1 reads PRHDT; CDR2 reads FYEKMQ (reference sequence). The CDR3 totals 14 residues. Trimming took off 6 bases at V and 0 bases at J, with 9 bases between the two ends. The CDR3 nucleotides read TGTGCCAGCAGGGGACCCTACTCTGGAAACACCATATATTTT. It is translated as CASRGPYSGNTIYF.